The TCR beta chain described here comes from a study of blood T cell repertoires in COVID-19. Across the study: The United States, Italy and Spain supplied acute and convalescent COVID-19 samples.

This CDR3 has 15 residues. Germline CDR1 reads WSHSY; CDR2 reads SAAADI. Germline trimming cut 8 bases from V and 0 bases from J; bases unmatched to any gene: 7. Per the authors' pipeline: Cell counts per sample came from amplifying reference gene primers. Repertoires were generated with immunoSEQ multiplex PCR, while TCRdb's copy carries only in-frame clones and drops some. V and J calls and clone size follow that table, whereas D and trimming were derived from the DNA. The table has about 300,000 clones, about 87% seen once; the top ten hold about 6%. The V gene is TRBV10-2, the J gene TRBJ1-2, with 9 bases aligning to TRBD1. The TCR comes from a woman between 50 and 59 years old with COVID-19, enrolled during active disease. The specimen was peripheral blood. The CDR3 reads CASGDRELSNYGYTF. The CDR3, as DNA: TGCGCCAGCGGGGACAGGGAGCTTTCTAACTATGGCTACACCTTC.